The clone carrying this T cell receptor (beta chain) was detected only a few times. Antigen: not known. Patients counted as stable if ophthalmopathy did not develop within 18 months. The study left out patients who had uncontrolled infection, other autoimmune disease, pregnancy or lactation. The CDR3 extends over 14 amino acids. Germline lookup yields CDR1 SGHAT and CDR2 FQNNGV. The V gene end was trimmed by 5 bases and the J gene end by 8 bases; junction bases not matched to a gene: 6. Amplified TCR beta CDR3 regions derived from RNA transcripts. HTBI primers were employed in a first-round RT-PCR of the TCR CDR3. TCRdb re-called the multiplex PCR reads with MiXCR, one entry per CDR3 protein. This table has more than 300,000 distinct CDR3 sequences, over 11% appearing once. This sample is part of a study of T cells in Graves' hyperthyroidism and ophthalmopathy. Study conclusions and caveats: In blood, most of the thyroid clonotypes expanded above 0.001 were also present.

This TCR was recovered from a woman aged 60-75 years with Graves' hyperthyroidism. J is TRBJ2-1 and V is TRBV11-2, with TRBD1 matching over 10 bases. The specimen sequenced was blood. CDR3 in DNA: TGTGCCAGCAGCCCGACAGGGGGCAGCTATGAGCAGTTCTTC. Protein: CASSPTGGSYEQFF.